The present T cell receptor (beta chain) was sequenced within a study of shared clonotypes between healthy human individuals. This CDR3 comprises 16 residues. V was shortened by 3 bases and J by 4 bases, with 18 bases between the two germline ends. The germline CDR1 and CDR2 sequences are SGHRS and YFSETQ. This clone is a singleton in its sample. Its antigen is not known. Findings and limits, study-wide: Rarefaction revealed incomplete sorted-subset sequencing despite large depth.

The study ran the assay at deep level. Per the authors' pipeline: ImmunoSEQ only sent back junction sequences with no quality scores, so filtering was done differently. The method was immunoSEQ multiplex PCR; TCRdb's version includes in-frame clones alone and lacks a portion of them. V and J calls and clone size follow that table, whereas D and trimming were derived from the DNA. In the table there are about 770,000 clones, about two thirds of which are singletons. The TCR comes from a young woman in good health. Material for sequencing was memory CD4+ T cells sorted from blood. The sample's subset: CD45RA-negative fraction. V and J are TRBV5-1 and TRBJ2-3; D may be TRBD2 (6 bases). The CDR3 is CASSYAPRGVADTQYF. Here the CDR3 DNA reads TGCGCCAGCAGCTACGCGCCCCGCGGGGTGGCAGATACGCAGTATTTT.